This T cell receptor beta chain originates from a study of T-cell memory formation after mild COVID-19. Study-level points and caveats: Contracting CD8+ clones were enriched in EMRA, CD4+ mainly in CM and EM.

Note on this clonotype: The target antigen is unknown.

After 5'RACE with constant-segment primers, TCR alpha and TCR beta cDNA libraries carrying sample barcodes and UMIs were obtained. MiXCR, run by TCRdb on the 5' RACE reads, gives a single entry per CDR3 protein. The sample consists of roughly 100,000 distinct CDR3 sequences, 17% of them appearing once. This clonotype was sampled from an adult woman who had mild COVID-19 (a few samples of this study predate the infection). Cell type and time point are not known. Input material: PBMCs or a T cell subset sorted from them (not recorded which).

The DNA of the CDR3 is TGCAGTGAGGCAATCGAGGGGGCGTGGGGCTATGGCTACACCTTC. Its translation: CSEAIEGAWGYGYTF. The J gene is TRBJ1-2, the V gene TRBV20-1; the match to TRBD1 covers 7 bases. The V gene's germline CDR1 is DFQATT and CDR2 SNEGSKA (reference sequence). V was clipped by 7 bases and J by 4 bases; unmatched bases: 15. The CDR3 contains 15 residues.